These 25 T cell receptor beta chains came from one sample sequenced in a study of T-cell memory formation after mild COVID-19. TCRdb ran MiXCR on the 5' RACE reads and lists one entry per CDR3 protein. The sample lists roughly 400,000 distinct CDR3 sequences, 20% to 25% seen once, with 7% to 9.5% in the top ten. Sequenced input: PBMCs or a T cell subset sorted from them (not recorded which). These receptors were collected from an adult woman who had mild COVID-19 (a few samples of this study predate the infection). Cell type and time point are not known.

This clonotype has a count of ten or more. The chain is built from TRBV7-3 and TRBJ2-7; TRBD2 agrees at 7 bases. CDR1 is SGHTA and CDR2 is FQGTGA in the germline V gene. V dropped 1 base and J dropped 0; count of bases not matched to a gene: 0. The CDR3 runs to 14 residues. The CDR3 DNA is TGTGCCAGCAGCTTAAGCGGGGGCTCCTACGAGCAGTACTTC. Residues: CASSLSGGSYEQYF.

This clonotype has a handful of counts. The rearrangement uses TRBV5-1 and TRBJ2-3; D is perhaps TRBD2 (6 bases). V lost 4 bases and J 0 bases, leaving 18 bases between the germline ends. The length of the CDR3 is 17 residues. Per the germline V gene, CDR1 is SGHRS and CDR2 is YFSETQ. CDR3 loop: CASSPDGEVPSTDTQYF. CDR3 sequence (DNA): TGCGCCAGCAGCCCCGACGGGGAGGTTCCTAGCACAGATACGCAGTATTTT.

The CDR3 is CSARGDYLNEQFF. As DNA, the CDR3 is TGCAGTGCTAGGGGGGACTACCTCAATGAGCAGTTCTTC. The J gene is TRBJ2-1, the V gene TRBV20-1; 7 positions agree with TRBD2. With V trimmed by 3 bases and J by 6 bases, 5 bases remained unmatched. The CDR3 extends over 13 amino acids. Germline CDR1 and CDR2: DFQATT and SNEGSKA (reference sequence).

The chain combines TRBV12-5 with TRBJ1-1; a possible D gene is TRBD1 (6 bases). The CDR3 consists of 13 residues. Germline CDR1 LGHNT, CDR2 FRNRAP. Trimming shortened V by 6 bases and J by 4 bases, and 12 bases separated the two germline ends. The CDR3 bases are TGTGCTAGTGGCTATCAAGGGGGCACTGAAGCTTTCTTT. Protein: CASGYQGGTEAFF. Full variable domain (rest looked up from reference TRBV12-5 and TRBJ1-1): DARVTQTPRHKVTEMGQEVTMRCQPILGHNTVFWYRQTMMQGLELLAYFRNRAPLDDSGMPKDRFSAEMPDATLATLKIQPSEPRDSAVYFCASGYQGGTEAFFGQGTRLTVV.

The chain combines TRBV9 with TRBJ2-3; 9 bases line up with TRBD2. CDR3 length equals 16 residues. Per the germline V gene, CDR1 is SGDLS and CDR2 is YYNGEE. The trim removed 0 bases at V and 4 bases at J, leaving 6 bases unmatched. CDR3 sequence reads: CASSVEASGVPDTQYF. CDR3 sequence (DNA): TGTGCCAGCAGCGTAGAGGCTAGCGGGGTCCCAGATACGCAGTATTTT. Filled out from reference TRBV9 and TRBJ2-3, the complete variable domain reads DSGVTQTPKHLITATGQRVTLRCSPRSGDLSVYWYQQSLDQGLQFLIQYYNGEERAKGNILERFSAQQFPDLHSELNLSSLELGDSALYFCASSVEASGVPDTQYFGPGTRLTVL.

The V gene is TRBV20-1, the J gene TRBJ1-1; D is possibly TRBD1 (5 bases). V was pared by 3 bases and J by 4 bases, with 24 bases between. CDR1 DFQATT and CDR2 SNEGSKA come from the germline V gene (reference sequence). This CDR3 comprises 17 residues. CDR3 sequence: CSASHGATFIVGTEAFF. The CDR3 DNA sequence: TGCAGTGCTAGCCACGGGGCGACGTTTATCGTTGGCACTGAAGCTTTCTTT.

This clonotype was recorded a few times. V and J are TRBV7-3 and TRBJ2-4, with D perhaps TRBD1 (6 bases). The CDR3 totals 15 residues. The germline V gene has CDR1 SGHTA and CDR2 FQGTGA. Trimming removed 2 bases from V and 9 bases from J, with 17 bases in between. The CDR3 DNA follows: TGTGCCAGCAGCTTAGGCGGACAGTCCCGAAGCATTCAGTACTTC. It codes for CASSLGGQSRSIQYF.

This clonotype turned up a few times. The chain has TRBV29-1 and TRBJ2-7, with D possibly TRBD1 on 6 matching bases. CDR1 and CDR2 (germline): SQVTM, ANQGSEA. V was pared by 5 bases and J by 3 bases, with 11 bases between. The CDR3 consists of 12 residues. The CDR3 loop is CSVSDSFYEQYF. DNA of the CDR3: TGCAGCGTTTCGGACAGTTTCTACGAGCAGTACTTC.

This clonotype was seen only a few times. This chain uses TRBV5-1 with TRBJ2-1; 11 bases are shared with TRBD2. Trimming cost V 0 bases and J 4 bases; bases outside gene matches: 3. The CDR3 contains 16 residues. Germline CDR1 SGHRS, CDR2 YFSETQ. CDR3 nucleotide sequence: TGCGCCAGCAGCTTGGCGTCTAGCGGGGGGTACAATGAGCAGTTCTTC. Its translation is CASSLASSGGYNEQFF. Using reference TRBV5-1 and TRBJ2-1 for the parts outside the CDR3, the full variable domain is KAGVTQTPRYLIKTRGQQVTLSCSPISGHRSVSWYQQTPGQGLQFLFEYFSETQRNKGNFPGRFSGRQFSNSRSEMNVSTLELGDSALYLCASSLASSGGYNEQFFGPGTRLTVL.

This clonotype was found a few times. V is TRBV30 and J is TRBJ2-3; D gene ambiguous. The CDR3 sequence is 12 residues long. Germline V lookup: CDR1 GTSNPN, CDR2 SVGIG (reference sequence). Trimming cost V 2 bases and J 6 bases, with 9 bases left between them. CDR3 bases: TGTGCCTGGAGTCCTGGACCCGATACGCAGTATTTT. Translated: CAWSPGPDTQYF. Full variable domain (remainder filled in from reference TRBV30 and TRBJ2-3): SQTIHQWPATLVQPVGSPLSLECTVEGTSNPNLYWYRQAAGRGLQLLFYSVGIGQISSEVPQNLSASRPQDRQFILSSKKLLLSDSGFYLCAWSPGPDTQYFGPGTRLTVL.

This clonotype was counted only a few times. This sequence joins TRBV6-2 or TRBV6-3 and TRBJ1-3; D is uncertain. In germline, CDR1 is MNHEY, CDR2 SVGEGT. The CDR3 runs 14 residues. Trimming removed 6 bases from V and 3 bases from J, with 12 bases in between. As DNA, the CDR3 is TGTGCCAGCAGCCAAGACGGAGATGGAAACACCATATATTTT. The encoded protein is CASSQDGDGNTIYF.

This clonotype has just a few counts. The CDR3 region has the DNA TGTGCCAGCAGCCAAGAGTGGAGGCTAGGAGCACAAGAGACCCAGTACTTC. This sequence encodes CASSQEWRLGAQETQYF. The V and J genes are TRBV3-1 and TRBJ2-5; a possible D gene is TRBD2 (5 bases). The germline CDR1 and CDR2 sequences are LGHDT and YNNKEL (reference sequence). This CDR3 contains 17 residues. Between the trimmed V and J ends, which lost 0 bases and 2 bases, there was a span of 16 bases.

V gene TRBV7-3 combines with J gene TRBJ2-3; TRBD2 agrees at 8 bases. There are 15 residues in the CDR3. Germline V CDR1 and CDR2: SGHTA, FQGTGA. The J segment lost 4 bases and the V segment lost 2 bases, leaving 5 bases of the junction unmatched. Here the CDR3 DNA reads TGTGCCAGCAGCTTATTGGCTAGCGGGCCAGATACGCAGTATTTT. It specifies CASSLLASGPDTQYF.

This chain connects TRBV11-2 to TRBJ2-1; perhaps TRBD2 as D (6 bases). This CDR3 region has 17 residues. CDR1 and CDR2 from the germline V gene are SGHAT and FQNNGV. The V and J ends lost 1 base and 6 bases respectively, with 19 bases between them. CDR3 in amino acids: CASSLASLAPPSNEQFF. The CDR3 DNA sequence: TGTGCCAGCAGCTTAGCCTCCCTAGCGCCTCCATCCAATGAGCAGTTCTTC.

This chain uses TRBV27 with TRBJ2-7, with TRBD1 matching over 8 bases. The CDR3 sequence is 16 residues long. Germline CDR1 reads MNHEY; CDR2 reads SMNVEV (reference sequence). J lost 5 bases, V lost 4 bases, and 13 bases had no gene match. The CDR3 protein is CASSSPARDRRNEQYF. CDR3 nucleotides: TGTGCCAGCAGTTCTCCGGCCCGGGACAGGAGGAACGAGCAGTACTTC.

The chain links TRBV6-5 to TRBJ1-2; 8 positions match TRBD1. Germline-derived CDR1 and CDR2 are MNHEY and SVGAGI. The CDR3 contains 12 residues. Unmatched junction bases numbered 5, after V lost 6 bases and J lost 8 bases. Written as DNA, the CDR3 is TGTGCCAGCAGCCGCTGGACAGGGGGCTACACCTTC. Protein product: CASSRWTGGYTF.

The J gene is TRBJ2-2, the V gene TRBV15; D remains ambiguous. The CDR3 runs 12 residues. CDR1 and CDR2 from the germline V gene are LNHNV and YYDKDF (reference sequence). With 0 bases removed from V and 7 bases from J, the gap between germline ends came to 3 bases. CDR3 in amino acids: CATSRDYGELFF. The DNA of the CDR3 is TGTGCCACCAGCAGAGATTACGGGGAGCTGTTTTTT. The variable domain in full, with the rest retrieved from reference TRBV15 and TRBJ2-2, is DAMVIQNPRYQVTQFGKPVTLSCSQTLNHNVMYWYQQKSSQAPKLLFHYYDKDFNNEADTPDNFQSRRPNTSFCFLDIRSPGLGDTAMYLCATSRDYGELFFGEGSRLTVL.

This clonotype was seen more than once but under ten times. V gene TRBV12-3 or TRBV12-4 combines with J gene TRBJ2-5, with 8 bases aligning to TRBD2. V gave up 6 bases and J gave up 5 bases; unmatched junction bases: 11. CDR3 size: 15 residues. CDR3 sequence: CASSLLAGRGETQYF. The CDR3 DNA reads as TGTGCCAGCAGCCTATTAGCGGGGAGGGGTGAGACCCAGTACTTC.

This chain joins TRBV18 and TRBJ1-5; D is unclear. This CDR3 spans 13 amino acids. CDR1 and CDR2 from the germline V gene are KGHSH and LQKENI. V was clipped by 4 bases and J by 7 bases, with 11 bases between them. The CDR3 loop is CASSRNDGQPQHF. The CDR3 DNA follows: TGTGCCAGCTCACGGAACGACGGCCAGCCCCAGCATTTT.

The chain recombines TRBV7-9 with TRBJ2-3, with D unclear. Germline V gives CDR1 SEHNR, CDR2 FQNEAQ (reference sequence). CDR3 size: 15 residues. Trimming cost V 2 bases and J 0 bases, with 9 bases left between them. Here the CDR3 reads CASSLNPGSTDTQYF. The CDR3 nucleotides are TGTGCCAGCAGCTTAAATCCCGGAAGCACAGATACGCAGTATTTT.

This clonotype was recorded a few times. The chain joins TRBV6-2 or TRBV6-3 to TRBJ1-2, with 7 bases matching TRBD1. Germline V gives CDR1 MNHEY, CDR2 SVGEGT. The trim removed 7 bases at V and 4 bases at J, leaving 15 bases unmatched. The length of the CDR3 is 16 residues. The CDR3: CASTDRGQVGTYGYTF. CDR3 bases: TGTGCCAGCACCGACCGCGGACAGGTTGGGACCTATGGCTACACCTTC.

The sample holds one count of this clonotype. The V call is TRBV5-5, the J call TRBJ2-7; D not resolved. Trimming cost V 4 bases and J 2 bases, with 13 bases left between them. This CDR3 has 14 residues. Germline V CDR1 and CDR2: SGHKS, YYEKEE (reference sequence). The DNA of the CDR3 is TGTGCCAGCAGCAGGCTGCATGGTACCTACGAGCAGTACTTC. Its protein product is CASSRLHGTYEQYF.

The chain couples TRBV4-3 to TRBJ1-3, with 8 bases lining up with TRBD1. V gave up 0 bases and J gave up 0 bases; unmatched junction bases: 10. The CDR3 extends over 19 amino acids. The germline CDR1 and CDR2 sequences are LGHNA and YSLEER. The CDR3, as DNA: TGCGCCAGCAGCCAAGAGGTGGCCCGGGGACAGGCCTCTGGAAACACCATATATTTT. Its translation is CASSQEVARGQASGNTIYF.

The chain employs TRBV12-3 or TRBV12-4 and TRBJ2-4; 8 nucleotides line up with TRBD1. CDR3 length: 14 residues. J gave up 7 bases and V 2 bases, and 4 bases lay outside the gene matches. The DNA of the CDR3 is TGTGCCAGCAGTTTACAGGGGGCGTGGAACATTCAGTACTTC. It translates to CASSLQGAWNIQYF.

The chain employs TRBV20-1 and TRBJ2-5; D is perhaps TRBD1 (6 bases). Germline CDR1 reads DFQATT; CDR2 reads SNEGSKA (reference sequence). This CDR3 spans 14 amino acids. The V end was cut by 6 bases, the J end by 1 base, with 15 bases between. CDR3 loop: CSADAGTTQETQYF. DNA of the CDR3: TGCAGTGCGGACGCCGGGACAACCCAAGAGACCCAGTACTTC.